This TCR beta chain was sequenced during a study of T cells in women clearing cervical HPV infection. Findings and limits, study-wide: It is unknown whether associations predate infection; no effector/memory or HPV-specific sorting.

As for this clone: The target antigen is unknown. The read terminates 3 residues ahead of where the CDR3 ends, so the germline J gene completes it.

Trimming at V came to 3 bases and at J to 5 bases, leaving 3 bases not matched to a gene. The CDR3 is 14 amino acids. Germline CDR1 SGHAT, CDR2 FQNNGV. This table comes from immunoSEQ multiplex PCR, and its TCRdb copy is limited to in-frame clones, with some not included. Recorded for this sample: some 39,000 clones. The chain is built from TRBV11-2 and TRBJ2-5; 10 bases line up with TRBD1. The TCR originated in a woman between 18 and 70 years old with a cervical HPV16 infection that either progressed to CIN3+ or cleared (not recorded which). Sequenced material: blood buffy coat. This chain's CDR3 is CASSLDRGLETQYF. CDR3 bases read: TGTGCCAGCAGCTTGGACAGGGGGTTGGAGACC.